This passage covers 20 T cell receptor beta chains from one sample sequenced in a study of T cells in Graves' hyperthyroidism and ophthalmopathy. Amplification targeted TCR beta CDR3 regions from RNA transcripts. A set of HTBI primers served as the primers for a first-round RT-PCR of the TCR CDR3. TCRdb re-analysed the multiplex PCR reads in MiXCR, keeping a single row per CDR3 protein. The sample holds 380,000 or so distinct CDR3 sequences, 13% seen once. The specimen was blood. Source of these receptors: a man aged 25 to 40 with Graves' hyperthyroidism that later progressed to Graves' ophthalmopathy.

This clonotype occurred a few times. The rearrangement joins TRBV6-2 or TRBV6-3 to TRBJ1-2; D unresolved. Per the germline V gene, CDR1 is MNHEY and CDR2 is SVGEGT. The CDR3 is 14 residues long. Trimming left V 1 base short and J 4 bases short, with 10 bases between. CDR3: CASSYFPLTYGYTF. Here the CDR3 DNA reads TGTGCCAGCAGTTACTTTCCGCTGACCTATGGCTACACCTTC.

This clonotype was recorded at least ten times. The chain employs TRBV19 and TRBJ1-1; TRBD1 might be the D (5 bases). The V end lost 6 bases, the J end lost 5 bases, and 7 bases lay between the germline ends. CDR3 length equals 11 residues. Germline V gives CDR1 LNHDA, CDR2 SQIVND (reference sequence). CDR3 bases: TGTGCCAGTAGGCAGGGTACTGAAGCTTTCTTT. This translates into CASRQGTEAFF.

This clonotype was picked up many times. The J gene is TRBJ2-1, the V gene TRBV6-6, with 9 bases aligning to TRBD1. V shed 0 bases and J 8 bases; nucleotides not matched to a gene: 14. The V gene's germline CDR1 is MNHNY and CDR2 SVGAGI (reference sequence). This CDR3 has 18 residues. CDR3 in amino acids: CASSYSWTGVGGIHEQFF. CDR3 in DNA: TGTGCCAGCAGTTACTCCTGGACAGGGGTTGGGGGTATCCATGAGCAGTTCTTC.

This clonotype was seen repeatedly, ten times or more. The chain recombines TRBV11-3 with TRBJ2-3; 8 bases align to TRBD2. CDR1 is SGHNT and CDR2 is YENEEA in the germline V gene. With V trimmed by 5 bases and J by 1 base, 5 bases remained unmatched. The CDR3 extends over 15 amino acids. The CDR3 nucleotides are TGTGCCAGCAGCGGTTGGGGACTAGGCACAGATACGCAGTATTTT. It yields the protein CASSGWGLGTDTQYF.

The chain recombines TRBV7-9 with TRBJ1-6; TRBD1 might be the D (6 bases). Germline V gives CDR1 SEHNR, CDR2 FQNEAQ (reference sequence). V lost 1 base, J lost 7 bases, and 11 bases lay in between. The CDR3 has 15 residues. The CDR3 here is CASSLDGRGNSPLHF. The CDR3 DNA follows: TGTGCCAGCAGCTTAGATGGTAGGGGGAATTCACCCCTCCACTTT.

This clonotype has at least ten counts. The chain carries TRBV11-2 and TRBJ2-5, with 7 bases identical to TRBD1. Germline CDR1 reads SGHAT; CDR2 reads FQNNGV. The CDR3 consists of 14 residues. Trimming at V came to 5 bases and at J to 5 bases, leaving 8 bases not matched to a gene. This CDR3 reads CASSPLTGMETQYF. CDR3 DNA: TGTGCCAGCAGCCCTCTGACAGGGATGGAGACCCAGTACTTC.

This clonotype was seen many times. Relative to the germline gene, one junction end is altered; a read error may explain this. The chain employs TRBV2 and TRBJ2-7; TRBD1 aligns across 11 bases. The length of the CDR3 is 15 residues. From germline, CDR1 is SNHLY and CDR2 FYNNEI. The chain's CDR3 is CASSEGTGGGNEQYF. In nucleotides, the CDR3 is TGTGCCAGCAGCGAAGGGACAGGGGGTGGGAACGAGCAGTACTTC. The variable domain in full, completed from reference TRBV2 and TRBJ2-7, reads EPEVTQTPSHQVTQMGQEVILRCVPISNHLYFYWYRQILGQKVEFLVSFYNNEISEKSEIFDDQFSVERPDGSNFTLKIRSTKLEDSAMYFCASSEGTGGGNEQYFGPGTRLTVT.

This clonotype was counted ten times or more. The V and J genes are TRBV28 and TRBJ1-2; possible D gene TRBD1, 6 bases. V shed 3 bases and J shed 3 bases, with 11 bases lying between them. The CDR3 totals 14 residues. Germline V CDR1 and CDR2: MDHEN, SYDVKM. CDR3 nucleotide sequence: TGTGCCAGCAGTTTGGACAGACGCTACTATGGCTACACCTTC. Residues: CASSLDRRYYGYTF.

This clonotype was seen only a few times. DNA for the CDR3: TGTGCCAGCAGCTACTTAGGCGGCGGGTCGACCACTGAAGCTTTCTTT. Amino acid sequence: CASSYLGGGSTTEAFF. The chain uses TRBV11-2 and TRBJ1-1; D uncertain. Per germline, CDR1 SGHAT and CDR2 FQNNGV. The CDR3 has 16 amino acids. V was shortened by 4 bases and J by 4 bases, with 19 bases between the two germline ends.

This clonotype appeared many times. This sequence joins TRBV20-1 and TRBJ2-5; D could derive from TRBD1 or TRBD2 (5 bases each). Trimming stripped 6 bases from V and 0 bases from J, with 17 bases between. CDR1 is DFQATT, CDR2 SNEGSKA, per germline (reference sequence). CDR3 length: 15 residues. The CDR3 loop is CSAPGTAWYQETQYF. The CDR3 region has the DNA TGCAGTGCACCAGGGACCGCTTGGTACCAAGAGACCCAGTACTTC.

This clonotype was detected a few times. The chain combines TRBV7-9 with TRBJ2-5; 11 nucleotides agree with TRBD2. Germline CDR1 is SEHNR and CDR2 is FQNEAQ (reference sequence). The CDR3 is 15 residues long. V lost 1 base and J lost 4; bases outside the gene matches: 2. The CDR3 coding sequence is TGTGCCAGCAGCTTAGTCCTAGCGGGGGGAGAGACCCAGTACTTC. Translating it yields CASSLVLAGGETQYF.

This clonotype has a count of ten or more. The chain is built from TRBV2 and TRBJ2-6; 7 nucleotides agree with TRBD2. The CDR3 has 15 amino acids. J gave up 0 bases and V 11 bases, and 7 bases lay outside the gene matches. CDR1 and CDR2 (germline): SNHLY, FYNNEI. The CDR3 is CAAGEASSGANVLTF. CDR3 DNA sequence: TGTGCCGCGGGAGAGGCGAGCTCTGGGGCCAACGTCCTGACTTTC.

This clonotype was seen ten or more times. The chain joins TRBV12-3 or TRBV12-4 to TRBJ1-1; D might be TRBD1 (5 bases). V dropped 2 bases and J dropped 1 base, with 8 bases sitting between them. This CDR3 contains 14 residues. CDR3 DNA: TGTGCCAGCAGTTTAAGCACAGGGAACACTGAAGCTTTCTTT. Translating gives CASSLSTGNTEAFF.

At least ten counts were recorded for this clonotype. The chain joins TRBV9 to TRBJ2-7; the D gene is possibly TRBD1 (6 bases). CDR1 and CDR2 (germline): SGDLS, YYNGEE. V was pared by 3 bases and J by 6 bases, with 19 bases between. CDR3 length equals 15 residues. DNA of the CDR3: TGTGCCAGCAGCGGGGCCGGGACATTTCCTCTCGAGCAGTACTTC. Translating gives CASSGAGTFPLEQYF.

This clonotype has ten or more counts. The chain links TRBV7-8 to TRBJ2-1; a possible D gene is TRBD2 (5 bases). CDR1 is SGHVS and CDR2 is FQNEAQ in the germline V gene. This CDR3 contains 15 residues. V lost 2 bases and J 4 bases, leaving 12 bases between the germline ends. CDR3 DNA sequence: TGTGCCAGCAGCTTATCGGGATACCTATACAATGAGCAGTTCTTC. This encodes CASSLSGYLYNEQFF.

Only a few counts were recorded for this clonotype. One base away lies a much larger clone, so this may be a sequencing read error. The chain is built from TRBV10-3 and TRBJ1-1; 7 nucleotides line up with TRBD1. This CDR3 spans 13 amino acids. After removal of 8 bases from V and 5 bases from J, the junction contained 8 bases not matched to a gene. Germline CDR1 ENHRY, CDR2 SYGVKD. The CDR3 DNA sequence: TGTGCCATCGGCCCAGGGGGAGGAACTGAAGCTTTCTTT. Translation gives CAIGPGGGTEAFF.

In its sample, this clonotype was seen many times. The junction differs from germline at one of its ends, possibly a read error. The gene calls are TRBV5-1 and TRBJ2-3; D gene uncertain. CDR1 and CDR2 (germline): SGHRS, YFSETQ. This CDR3 contains 13 residues. CDR3 DNA sequence: TGTGCCAGCAGCTCAACTAGCACAGATACGCAGTATTTT. Residues: CASSSTSTDTQYF. Using reference TRBV5-1 and TRBJ2-3 for the parts outside the CDR3, the full variable domain is KAGVTQTPRYLIKTRGQQVTLSCSPISGHRSVSWYQQTPGQGLQFLFEYFSETQRNKGNFPGRFSGRQFSNSRSEMNVSTLELGDSALYLCASSSTSTDTQYFGPGTRLTVL.

This clonotype was found a few times. This chain uses TRBV10-3 with TRBJ2-4, with D uncertain. The CDR3 is made up of 15 amino acids. V lost 0 bases and J lost 1, with 7 bases in between. Germline V gene sequence: CDR1 ENHRY, CDR2 SYGVKD. The CDR3 region is CAISESGRAKNIQYF. For the CDR3, the DNA is TGTGCCATCAGTGAGTCCGGCAGGGCCAAAAACATTCAGTACTTC.

The genes are TRBV20-1 and TRBJ1-6; D gene uncertain. This CDR3 is built from 13 residues. V was cut by 6 bases and J by 7 bases, with 13 bases left in between. Germline V gene data show CDR1 as DFQATT and CDR2 as SNEGSKA (reference sequence). CDR3 nucleotides: TGCAGTGCCCATCTGGGGAAGAATTCACCCCTCCACTTT. Its protein is CSAHLGKNSPLHF.

For this clonotype: A read error may produce the germline difference seen at one junction end. The chain uses TRBV3-1 and TRBJ1-5, with D tentatively TRBD1 (6 bases). The CDR3 contains 14 residues. Germline V lookup: CDR1 LGHDT, CDR2 YNNKEL (reference sequence). The CDR3 coding sequence is TGTGCCAGCAACCTAGGGGGTACGGATCTGCCCCGGCATTTT. Its translation is CASNLGGTDLPRHF.